The 30 T cell receptor beta chains in this list originate from one sample, sequenced in a study of blood T cell repertoires in COVID-19. Profiling relied on immunoSEQ multiplex PCR, and the TCRdb table lists in-frame clones only, not all of them. The sample shows 350,000 to 400,000 clones, less than 90% of them seen only once. The material sequenced was PBMCs or T cells enriched from blood (not recorded which). The source of these receptors is a woman aged 30 to 39 who had recovered from COVID-19.

The rearrangement uses TRBV28 and TRBJ2-7, with D unresolved. There are 13 residues in the CDR3. CDR1 and CDR2 (germline): MDHEN, SYDVKM. V was trimmed by 11 bases and J by 2 bases, leaving 16 bases between them. The CDR3 is CAALSLSPYEQYF. The CDR3, as DNA: TGTGCCGCCCTGAGTCTTTCCCCCTACGAGCAGTACTTC.

This clone is a singleton in its sample. This chain links TRBV11-3 with TRBJ2-1; TRBD2 matches 12 bases. Germline lookup yields CDR1 SGHNT and CDR2 YENEEA. This CDR3 has 15 amino acids. The J segment lost 7 bases and the V segment lost 5 bases, leaving 6 bases of the junction unmatched. The CDR3 DNA is TGTGCCAGCAGCGCCGGGACTAGCGGGTTGAATGAGCAGTTCTTC. Translating gives CASSAGTSGLNEQFF.

The chain recombines TRBV27 with TRBJ1-1; D call uncertain. Trimming shortened V by 0 bases and J by 0 bases, and 8 bases separated the two germline ends. The germline V gene encodes CDR1 MNHEY and CDR2 SMNVEV (reference sequence). This CDR3 has 15 residues. The DNA for the CDR3 is TGTGCCAGCAGTTTATCATGGGGAGTGAACACTGAAGCTTTCTTT. Translation: CASSLSWGVNTEAFF.

This chain joins TRBV28 and TRBJ1-5; TRBD1 is a possible D gene (5 bases). This CDR3 has 14 residues. The germline V gene encodes CDR1 MDHEN and CDR2 SYDVKM. Trimming removed 5 bases from V and 0 bases from J, with 8 bases in between. The DNA of the CDR3 is TGTGCCAGCAGTCGACAGTTTAGCAATCAGCCCCAGCATTTT. Translation gives CASSRQFSNQPQHF. The full variable domain, in which reference TRBV28 and TRBJ1-5 provide the parts outside the CDR3, is DVKVTQSSRYLVKRTGEKVFLECVQDMDHENMFWYRQDPGLGLRLIYFSYDVKMKEKGDIPEGYSVSREKKERFSLILESASTNQTSMYLCASSRQFSNQPQHFGDGTRLSIL.

The V call is TRBV5-1, the J call TRBJ2-7; 12 bases agree with TRBD1. V was clipped by 4 bases and J by 4 bases; unmatched bases: 9. The CDR3 has 16 amino acids. Germline CDR1 reads SGHRS; CDR2 reads YFSETQ. CDR3 sequence (DNA): TGCGCCAGCAGCGCGCCGGGACAGGGGGCTGAATACGAGCAGTACTTC. Protein: CASSAPGQGAEYEQYF.

There are a few counts of this clone. The V and J genes are TRBV30 and TRBJ2-7; 8 bases line up with TRBD1. CDR3 length: 15 residues. V lost 3 bases to trimming and J lost 3 bases; unmatched junction nucleotides: 10. Germline CDR1 GTSNPN, CDR2 SVGIG (reference sequence). CDR3 nucleotide sequence: TGTGCCTGGAGCGCCTCCGAGACAGGGGACTACGAGCAGTACTTC. Translated, it gives CAWSASETGDYEQYF.

This clone has more than one count but fewer than ten. This chain's CDR3 is CASSRSIRDPQHF. The CDR3 bases are TGTGCCAGCAGCCGATCTATCCGGGATCCCCAGCATTTT. The chain links TRBV16 to TRBJ1-5; D unclear. Germline V gene data show CDR1 as KGHSY and CDR2 as FQNENV. The V end lost 4 bases, the J end lost 10 bases, and 14 bases lay between the germline ends. CDR3 length equals 13 residues.

This chain uses TRBV7-9 with TRBJ1-1, with 11 bases fitting TRBD1. Germline trimming cut 4 bases from V and 4 bases from J; bases unmatched to any gene: 5. Germline assignment: CDR1 SEHNR and CDR2 FQNEAQ (reference sequence). The CDR3 spans 15 residues. DNA of the CDR3: TGTGCCAGCAGCTCAGGACAGGGGGCCGTCACTGAAGCTTTCTTT. This gives the protein CASSSGQGAVTEAFF.

This chain connects TRBV27 to TRBJ2-1; maybe TRBD2 (6 bases). V was clipped by 3 bases and J by 4 bases, with 13 bases between them. The germline V gene encodes CDR1 MNHEY and CDR2 SMNVEV (reference sequence). This CDR3 has 15 residues. The CDR3 DNA follows: TGTGCCAGCAGTTTTATGCTAGCGAGTTACAATGAGCAGTTCTTC. Translated, it gives CASSFMLASYNEQFF.

The rearrangement joins TRBV5-1 to TRBJ2-5, with 13 bases that match TRBD2. V gave up 4 bases and J gave up 2 bases; unmatched junction bases: 5. This CDR3 spans 16 amino acids. Germline CDR1 is SGHRS and CDR2 is YFSETQ. The CDR3 nucleotides read TGCGCCAGCAGCCCCGGGACTAGCGGGGTACAAGAGACCCAGTACTTC. Its protein product is CASSPGTSGVQETQYF.

The chain has TRBV5-1 and TRBJ2-7; D not certain. The CDR3 is made up of 14 amino acids. CDR1 is SGHRS and CDR2 is YFSETQ in the germline V gene. The V gene lost 1 base and the J gene lost 1 base, with 9 bases spanning the gap. Written as DNA, the CDR3 is TGCGCCAGCAGCTTGAACTTCCCGTCCTACGAGCAGTACTTC. Translation gives CASSLNFPSYEQYF.

The genes are TRBV13 and TRBJ1-1, with 7 bases that match TRBD1. The V segment lost 5 bases and the J segment 6 bases; nucleotides outside the gene matches: 3. The CDR3 is 12 amino acids. Per the germline V gene, CDR1 is PRHDT and CDR2 is FYEKMQ (reference sequence). CDR3 in amino acids: CASSEGQAEAFF. CDR3 bases: TGTGCCAGCAGCGAAGGACAGGCTGAAGCTTTCTTT. Combining the CDR3 with reference TRBV13 and TRBJ1-1 gives the whole variable domain AAGVIQSPRHLIKEKRETATLKCYPIPRHDTVYWYQQGPGQDPQFLISFYEKMQSDKGSIPDRFSAQQFSDYHSELNMSSLELGDSALYFCASSEGQAEAFFGQGTRLTVV.

This sequence joins TRBV4-1 and TRBJ2-7; 11 bases agree with TRBD2. Germline V CDR1 and CDR2: MGHRA, YSYEKL. This CDR3 comprises 16 residues. Trimming took 3 bases from V and 3 from J; bases not matched to a gene: 7. The CDR3 is CASSQDGTSGIYEQYF. DNA for the CDR3: TGCGCCAGCAGCCAGGACGGGACTAGCGGAATCTACGAGCAGTACTTC.

This clone has a single count. V gene TRBV2 combines with J gene TRBJ1-1; a possible D gene is TRBD1 (6 bases). This CDR3 has 14 residues. The germline V and J ends were trimmed by 4 bases and 4 bases, with 13 bases remaining between them. Germline CDR1 and CDR2: SNHLY and FYNNEI. This chain's CDR3 is CASSVTGRRTEAFF. In nucleotides, the CDR3 is TGTGCCAGCAGTGTTACAGGGCGACGCACTGAAGCTTTCTTT.

The gene calls are TRBV19 and TRBJ1-2; 9 nucleotides match TRBD1. The CDR3 loop spans 15 amino acids. The junction had 4 bases not matched to a gene; V was cut back by 4 bases and J by 1 base. Looked up from germline, CDR1 is LNHDA and CDR2 is SQIVND (reference sequence). CDR3 in amino acids: CASSKADRGNYGYTF. CDR3 coding DNA: TGTGCCAGTAGTAAGGCGGACAGGGGTAACTATGGCTACACCTTC.

J is TRBJ1-3 and V is TRBV27, with TRBD1 identical over 7 bases. This CDR3 is built from 16 residues. The germline V gene encodes CDR1 MNHEY and CDR2 SMNVEV (reference sequence). J lost 1 base, V lost 4 bases, and 7 bases had no gene match. The CDR3 DNA is TGTGCCAGCAGTTCTACAGGGGTTGCGTCTGGAAACACCATATATTTT. It specifies CASSSTGVASGNTIYF.

This clone was recorded a few times. The V and J genes are TRBV14 and TRBJ1-2; D gene unclear. CDR1 is SGHDN and CDR2 is FVKESK in the germline V gene. This CDR3 contains 14 residues. V lost 4 bases and J 0 bases, leaving 9 bases between the germline ends. CDR3 in amino acids: CASSLTTTNYGYTF. Written as DNA, the CDR3 is TGTGCCAGCAGCCTGACAACGACTAACTATGGCTACACCTTC. Based on the CDR3 plus reference TRBV14 and TRBJ1-2, the full variable domain is EAGVTQFPSHSVIEKGQTVTLRCDPISGHDNLYWYRRVMGKEIKFLLHFVKESKQDESGMPNNRFLAERTGGTYSTLKVQPAELEDSGVYFCASSLTTTNYGYTFGSGTRLTVV.

The chain links TRBV6-5 to TRBJ2-5, with D perhaps TRBD1 (6 bases). With 0 bases removed from V and 4 bases from J, the gap between germline ends came to 9 bases. This CDR3 has 14 residues. The germline V gene encodes CDR1 MNHEY and CDR2 SVGAGI. The CDR3 sequence is CASSYSGAPETQYF. The CDR3 DNA reads TGTGCCAGCAGTTACTCGGGGGCTCCAGAGACCCAGTACTTC.

The CDR3 loop is CASSEIQGQPQHF. The DNA for the CDR3 is TGTGCCAGCAGCGAAATACAGGGACAGCCCCAGCATTTT. J is TRBJ1-5 and V is TRBV7-2; D perhaps matches TRBD1 (6 bases). This CDR3 comprises 13 residues. Between the trimmed V and J ends, which lost 5 bases and 7 bases, there was a span of 12 bases. Germline CDR1 reads SGHTA; CDR2 reads FQGNSA.

This clone came up once. The rearrangement uses TRBV5-1 and TRBJ2-3, with TRBD2 matching over 9 bases. The germline V gene encodes CDR1 SGHRS and CDR2 YFSETQ. Losses at the gene ends were 5 bases for V and 2 bases for J; bases not matched to a gene: 9. The CDR3 runs 16 residues. The CDR3 here is CASSSGASGDTDTQYF. As DNA, the CDR3 is TGCGCCAGCAGTTCAGGGGCTAGCGGGGACACAGATACGCAGTATTTT.

The CDR3 region is CASIIGGGAEAFF. DNA for the CDR3: TGTGCCAGCATCATAGGGGGGGGCGCTGAAGCTTTCTTT. V and J are TRBV6-5 and TRBJ1-1, with TRBD1 as a possible D gene (6 bases). The CDR3 spans 13 residues. V was trimmed by 7 bases and J by 6 bases, leaving 15 bases between them. CDR1 and CDR2 (germline): MNHEY, SVGAGI.

This chain joins TRBV6-5 and TRBJ1-4; 9 bases line up with TRBD1. With 2 bases clipped from V and 8 bases from J, the junction kept 9 bases outside the gene matches. CDR1 and CDR2 (germline): MNHEY, SVGAGI. This CDR3 comprises 16 residues. The CDR3 bases are TGTGCCAGCAGTTACCTGGGACAGGGTAATTCGGAAAAACTGTTTTTT. Protein sequence: CASSYLGQGNSEKLFF.

The chain employs TRBV6-5 and TRBJ1-2; D uncertain. Trimming removed 5 bases at V and 7 bases at J, with 11 bases between. CDR1 MNHEY and CDR2 SVGAGI come from the germline V gene. The CDR3 is 12 residues long. The CDR3 region has the DNA TGTGCCAGCAGTAACGAACTCGGTGGCTACACCTTC. Protein: CASSNELGGYTF.

This CDR3 reads CASSLVTRLYEQYF. In nucleotides, the CDR3 is TGTGCCAGCAGCTTGGTGACTAGGTTATACGAGCAGTACTTC. V usage is TRBV5-8 and J usage is TRBJ2-7, with D perhaps matching TRBD2 (6 bases). The length of the CDR3 is 14 residues. CDR1 and CDR2 from the germline V gene are SGHTS and YDEGEE. The ends were cut back, 0 bases at V and 4 bases at J, with 11 bases in the middle. Drawing the rest from reference TRBV5-8 and TRBJ2-7, the complete variable domain is EAGVTQSPTHLIKTRGQQATLRCSPISGHTSVYWYQQALGLGLQFLLWYDEGEERNRGNFPPRFSGRQFPNYSSELNVNALELEDSALYLCASSLVTRLYEQYFGPGTRLTVT.

The CDR3 here is CASSQDTSDGYTF. The CDR3 bases are TGCGCCAGCAGCCAAGATACCTCAGATGGCTACACCTTC. V gene TRBV4-1 combines with J gene TRBJ1-2, with D unresolved. This CDR3 is built from 13 residues. The V gene's germline CDR1 is MGHRA and CDR2 YSYEKL. V was trimmed by 0 bases and J by 6 bases, leaving 8 bases between them.

The chain uses TRBV28 and TRBJ2-3, with D possibly being TRBD2 (6 bases). The CDR3 sequence is 14 residues long. Germline CDR1 and CDR2: MDHEN and SYDVKM. V lost 3 bases and J 3 bases, leaving 10 bases between the germline ends. The CDR3 here is CASSLRGITDTQYF. CDR3 nucleotide sequence: TGTGCCAGCAGTTTGCGGGGTATAACAGATACGCAGTATTTT.

The chain carries TRBV3-1 (or the pseudogene TRBV3-2) and TRBJ1-6; the D is unclear. V shed 4 bases and J shed 5 bases, with 6 bases lying between them. Germline loops: CDR1 LGHDT, CDR2 YNNKEL (reference sequence). The CDR3 is made up of 13 amino acids. The CDR3 coding sequence is TGTGCCAGCAGCCCTGGCCATAATTCACCCCTCCACTTT. Amino acids: CASSPGHNSPLHF.

The chain carries TRBV5-4 and TRBJ2-2, with a weak D call TRBD2 (6 bases). The CDR3 is 15 residues long. Trimming removed 4 bases from V and 3 bases from J, with 13 bases in between. Germline CDR1 reads SGHNT; CDR2 reads YYREEE (reference sequence). The CDR3: CASSDWDSHTGELFF. Here the CDR3 DNA reads TGTGCCAGCAGCGACTGGGACTCACACACCGGGGAGCTGTTTTTT.

This rearrangement joins TRBV14 to TRBJ2-1; 8 bases align to TRBD2. V was clipped by 3 bases and J by 4 bases; unmatched bases: 8. Germline values: CDR1 SGHDN, CDR2 FVKESK. The CDR3 is made up of 16 amino acids. The chain's CDR3 is CASSQGSSGWYNEQFF. CDR3 bases: TGTGCCAGCAGCCAGGGCTCTAGCGGGTGGTACAATGAGCAGTTCTTC.

The chain joins TRBV11-3 to TRBJ1-1; D may be TRBD1 (6 bases). The V end lost 5 bases, the J end lost 1 base, and 11 bases lay between the germline ends. There are 14 residues in the CDR3. Germline V CDR1 and CDR2: SGHNT, YENEEA. The CDR3 is CASSLTGKNTEAFF. The CDR3 nucleotides read TGTGCCAGCAGCCTCACAGGGAAGAACACTGAAGCTTTCTTT.